This is a list of T cell receptor beta chains from one sample in a study of T cell repertoires in cytomegalovirus infection. No antigen has been identified for these receptors. TCRdb recomputed calls from the reads with MiXCR, one row per CDR3 protein. The sample has roughly 920,000 distinct CDR3 sequences, roughly 30% seen once. The sequencing here drew on cultured CD8+ T cells from PBMCs, taken from culture after CMV antigen stimulation. The receptors come from a human donor in good health (CMV status not recorded). Some clones in this sample may be carry-over from other donors' samples. Each CDR3 is given with its conserved first and last residue. A D gene is named only where the DNA matches it firmly. The size of a clone is reported for some rows only, either as once, few or many, or as a class for expanded clones.

TRBJ2-3	.	TRBV11-3	TRBD2	CASSSPSSGEADTQYF	TGTGCCAGCAGCTCGCCTTCTAGCGGGGAGGCAGATACGCAGTATTTT
TRBJ2-2	.	TRBV10-3	.	CAILSGLAGELFF	TGTGCCATCTTATCAGGGTTGGCCGGGGAGCTGTTTTTT
TRBJ2-1	.	TRBV27	.	CASSFPSGGSGEQFF	TGTGCCAGCAGTTTCCCTTCTGGGGGATCGGGTGAGCAGTTCTTC
TRBJ2-5	.	TRBV7-6	.	CASSRGRPREETQYF	TGTGCCAGCAGCCGGGGACGGCCTCGCGAAGAGACCCAGTACTTC
TRBJ2-1	.	TRBV7-6	TRBD2	CASSEKPPTGEGYYNEQFF	TGTGCCAGCAGCGAAAAACCGCCGACGGGGGAGGGGTACTACAATGAGCAGTTCTTC
TRBJ1-1	few	TRBV6-2/TRBV6-3	.	CASSYPAVTEAFF	TGTGCCAGCAGTTACCCAGCTGTCACTGAAGCTTTCTTT
TRBJ2-2	.	TRBV19	TRBD1	CASSKTGGNTGELFF	TGTGCCAGTAGTAAGACAGGGGGAAACACCGGGGAGCTGTTTTTT
TRBJ2-1	.	TRBV2	.	CASSDPAASYNEQFF	TGTGCCAGCAGTGACCCCGCGGCCTCCTACAATGAGCAGTTCTTC
TRBJ2-3	few	TRBV7-9	.	CASSYDVFHRDTQYF	TGTGCCAGCAGCTACGACGTGTTCCACAGAGATACGCAGTATTTT
TRBJ1-1	.	TRBV19	TRBD1	CASSIPGQVNTEAFF	TGTGCCAGTAGTATTCCGGGACAGGTTAACACTGAAGCTTTCTTT
TRBJ2-7	few	TRBV29-1	TRBD1	CSVYTGVRAYEQYF	TGCAGCGTTTACACAGGGGTTAGGGCCTACGAGCAGTACTTC
TRBJ1-2	.	TRBV10-3	TRBD1	CATSNPTQGRNSYTF	TGTGCCACATCGAACCCTACACAGGGGAGGAATAGCTACACCTTC
TRBJ2-1	few	TRBV27	TRBD2	CASSIAGATYNEQFF	TGTGCCAGCAGCATAGCGGGGGCCACCTACAATGAGCAGTTCTTC
TRBJ2-3	few	TRBV6-2/TRBV6-3	.	CASSRQVASSTDTQYF	TGTGCCAGCAGTAGACAGGTGGCATCTAGCACAGATACGCAGTATTTT
TRBJ1-5	.	TRBV6-5	.	CASRDVPSNQPQHF	TGTGCCAGCAGGGATGTCCCTAGCAATCAGCCCCAGCATTTT
TRBJ1-1	.	TRBV10-3	TRBD1	CATTPGQTIEAFF	TGTGCCACCACGCCGGGACAGACTATTGAAGCTTTCTTT